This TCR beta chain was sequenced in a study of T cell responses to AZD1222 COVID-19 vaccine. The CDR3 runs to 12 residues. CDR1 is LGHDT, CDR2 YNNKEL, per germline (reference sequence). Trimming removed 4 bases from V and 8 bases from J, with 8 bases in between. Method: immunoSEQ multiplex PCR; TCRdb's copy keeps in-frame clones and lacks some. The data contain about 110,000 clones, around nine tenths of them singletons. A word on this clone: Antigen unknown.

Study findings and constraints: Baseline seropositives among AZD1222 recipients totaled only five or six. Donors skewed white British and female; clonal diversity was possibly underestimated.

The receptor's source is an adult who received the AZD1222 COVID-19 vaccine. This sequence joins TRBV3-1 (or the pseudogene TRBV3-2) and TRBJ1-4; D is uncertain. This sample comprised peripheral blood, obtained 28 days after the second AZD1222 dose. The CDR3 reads CASSRGEEKLFF. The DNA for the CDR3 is TGTGCCAGCAGCCGGGGAGAAGAAAAACTGTTTTTT.